The 19 T cell receptor beta chains below all came from one sample that was sequenced in a study of radiation and T cells in renal cell carcinoma. The method was immunoSEQ multiplex PCR; TCRdb's version includes in-frame clones alone and lacks a portion of them. Seen here are over 120,000 clones, 75% to 90% observed once, and the top ten hold 15% to 20%. The sample's time point: blood 4 weeks post-SBRT, at nephrectomy. Treatment reported: 15 Gy SBRT to primary tumor, nephrectomy 4 weeks later. Sequences were derived from blood, sampled from a patient whose treatment included radiotherapy and nephrectomy. The receptor set was obtained from a woman aged 45-65 years with renal cell carcinoma.

The chain has TRBV4-3 and TRBJ1-5; D may be TRBD1 (6 bases). Germline CDR1 LGHNA, CDR2 YSLEER. V was pared by 1 base and J by 4 bases, with 11 bases between. The CDR3 extends over 15 amino acids. CDR3 region: CASSQAHRENQPQHF. The CDR3 coding sequence is TGCGCCAGCAGCCAAGCGCACAGGGAGAATCAGCCCCAGCATTTT.

The chain employs TRBV19 and TRBJ2-1; 12 positions agree with TRBD1. CDR3 length equals 16 residues. Trimming removed 5 bases from V and 8 bases from J; junction bases left unmatched: 10. Germline-derived CDR1 and CDR2 are LNHDA and SQIVND (reference sequence). The CDR3 DNA reads as TGTGCCAGTAGTGGGATCCCCGGGACAGGGGGCCATGAGCAGTTCTTC. Protein: CASSGIPGTGGHEQFF.

The chain is built from TRBV19 and TRBJ2-1; weak D call: TRBD1 (6 bases). Germline V lookup: CDR1 LNHDA, CDR2 SQIVND (reference sequence). Trimming left V 3 bases short and J 5 bases short, with 14 bases between. The CDR3 extends over 15 amino acids. For the CDR3, the DNA is TGTGCCAGTAGTATCCGGGACAAGAATCACAATGAGCAGTTCTTC. The encoded protein is CASSIRDKNHNEQFF.

V usage is TRBV5-6 and J usage is TRBJ1-1, with no clear D. CDR1 is SGHDT, CDR2 YYEEEE, per germline. This CDR3 is built from 14 residues. The V gene lost 5 bases and the J gene lost 1 base, with 12 bases spanning the gap. The CDR3 DNA reads TGTGCCAGCAGTCAAAATGCGGAGAACACTGAAGCTTTCTTT. Residues: CASSQNAENTEAFF.

The chain recombines TRBV19 with TRBJ1-3, with TRBD1 matching over 9 bases. The CDR3 runs to 14 residues. Per germline, CDR1 LNHDA and CDR2 SQIVND (reference sequence). Germline trimming cut 5 bases from V and 2 bases from J; bases unmatched to any gene: 1. The CDR3 DNA follows: TGTGCCAGTAGTGGACAGGGGACTGGAAACACCATATATTTT. Protein: CASSGQGTGNTIYF. The variable domain in full, completed from reference TRBV19 and TRBJ1-3, reads DGGITQSPKYLFRKEGQNVTLSCEQNLNHDAMYWYRQDPGQGLRLIYYSQIVNDFQKGDIAEGYSVSREKKESFPLTVTSAQKNPTAFYLCASSGQGTGNTIYFGEGSWLTVV.

V and J are TRBV11-2 and TRBJ2-7, with TRBD1 matching 7 bases. Germline V gives CDR1 SGHAT, CDR2 FQNNGV. There are 13 residues in the CDR3. V was clipped by 5 bases and J by 6 bases; unmatched bases: 7. The CDR3 DNA reads TGTGCCAGCAGCATTGACAGGGCCTCCGAGCAGTACTTC. Its protein product is CASSIDRASEQYF.

The CDR3, as DNA: TGTGCCAGCAGGAAGGGGACAGGGGGTAACGAGCAGTACTTC. Encoded protein: CASRKGTGGNEQYF. This rearrangement joins TRBV6-6 to TRBJ2-7; 11 positions agree with TRBD1. Germline assignment: CDR1 MNHNY and CDR2 SVGAGI (reference sequence). This CDR3 is 14 amino acids long. V trimming: 6 bases; J trimming: 5 bases; junction bases outside the gene matches: 6.

The table lists this clone with a few counts. The chain is built from TRBV6-5 and TRBJ2-1, with 8 nucleotides matching TRBD1. The J segment lost 9 bases and the V segment lost 6 bases, leaving 13 bases of the junction unmatched. Germline loops: CDR1 MNHEY, CDR2 SVGAGI. This CDR3 has 15 amino acids. The CDR3: CASSPAGGSSAEQFF. In nucleotides, the CDR3 is TGTGCCAGCAGCCCCGCAGGGGGCAGTTCTGCTGAGCAGTTCTTC.

This sequence joins TRBV5-1 and TRBJ2-3; TRBD1 might be the D (5 bases). The CDR3 is made up of 17 amino acids. Germline V CDR1 and CDR2: SGHRS, YFSETQ. V was cut by 0 bases and J by 0 bases, with 14 bases left in between. The CDR3 loop reads CASSLGPGLSSTDTQYF. CDR3 coding DNA: TGCGCCAGCAGCTTGGGTCCAGGGCTATCCAGCACAGATACGCAGTATTTT.

The chain links TRBV5-1 to TRBJ1-4, with D hard to call. This CDR3 spans 16 amino acids. CDR1 is SGHRS and CDR2 is YFSETQ in the germline V gene. V was clipped by 4 bases and J by 8 bases, with 21 bases between them. CDR3 sequence: CASSQRPGAAEEKLFF. DNA of the CDR3: TGCGCCAGCAGCCAACGACCCGGCGCGGCAGAAGAAAAACTGTTTTTT.

The rearrangement uses TRBV29-1 and TRBJ2-5, with 7 positions matching TRBD1. CDR3 length equals 13 residues. Germline V gene lookup returns CDR1 SQVTM and CDR2 ANQGSEA. V lost 7 bases to trimming and J lost 4 bases; unmatched junction nucleotides: 9. The CDR3 coding sequence is TGCAGCGCAACCGGGACAGTCCCAGAGACCCAGTACTTC. This sequence encodes CSATGTVPETQYF.

This clone was recorded once. The sample contains more than one DNA sequence encoding this CDR3. The chain links TRBV7-2 to TRBJ2-3, with a weak D call TRBD2 (5 bases). Germline values: CDR1 SGHTA, CDR2 FQGNSA. Trimming removed 3 bases from V and 1 base from J, with 5 bases in between. CDR3 length equals 13 residues. DNA of the CDR3: TGTGCCAGCAGCTTGGGAGGCACAGATACGCAGTATTTT. Translated, it gives CASSLGGTDTQYF.

V is TRBV6-5 and J is TRBJ1-2; perhaps TRBD1 as D (5 bases). V shed 4 bases and J shed 8 bases, with 14 bases lying between them. Germline lookup yields CDR1 MNHEY and CDR2 SVGAGI. The CDR3 length is 13 residues. The CDR3 sequence: CASSFGAASGYTF. The CDR3 DNA reads TGTGCCAGCAGTTTTGGGGCCGCGAGCGGCTACACCTTC.

The V and J genes are TRBV29-1 and TRBJ2-7; 12 nucleotides line up with TRBD1. With V trimmed by 3 bases and J by 4 bases, 1 base remained unmatched. CDR3 length: 13 amino acids. Per the germline V gene, CDR1 is SQVTM and CDR2 is ANQGSEA. CDR3 amino acids: CSVEGQGAYEQYF. CDR3 in DNA: TGCAGCGTTGAGGGACAGGGGGCTTACGAGCAGTACTTC.

The chain is built from TRBV27 and TRBJ2-7, with D unresolved. V lost 2 bases, J lost 5 bases, and 13 bases lay in between. Germline V gives CDR1 MNHEY, CDR2 SMNVEV (reference sequence). The CDR3 has 14 residues. CDR3 sequence: CASSLAHGRHEQYF. In DNA form, the CDR3 reads TGTGCCAGCAGTTTAGCCCATGGGCGCCACGAGCAGTACTTC.

V gene TRBV6-6 combines with J gene TRBJ2-7, with TRBD2 matching over 9 bases. CDR1 is MNHNY, CDR2 SVGAGI, per germline (reference sequence). The CDR3 length is 13 residues. V lost 5 bases and J lost 3; bases outside the gene matches: 2. CDR3 nucleotides: TGTGCCAGCAGTCTAGCGGGAAACTACGAGCAGTACTTC. As protein: CASSLAGNYEQYF.

J is TRBJ2-1 and V is TRBV12-5; 9 nucleotides agree with TRBD2. Unmatched junction bases numbered 14, after V lost 8 bases and J lost 9 bases. CDR1 and CDR2 from the germline V gene are LGHNT and FRNRAP. The CDR3 is 15 amino acids. The CDR3 region has the DNA TGTGCTAGTCAGGCCGCTAGCGGGGTCACTGGTGAGCAGTTCTTC. It codes for CASQAASGVTGEQFF.

CDR3 nucleotides: TGTGCCAGCAGCTTCTCGTCCGAGCAGTTCTTC. Encoded protein: CASSFSSEQFF. The chain recombines TRBV7-2 with TRBJ2-1; D not certain. Germline CDR1 reads SGHTA; CDR2 reads FQGNSA. The V gene lost 3 bases and the J gene lost 10 bases, with 7 bases spanning the gap. The length of the CDR3 is 11 residues.

The chain employs TRBV7-2 and TRBJ2-2; D is undetermined. Trimming took off 5 bases at V and 6 bases at J, with 16 bases between the two ends. Germline CDR1 and CDR2: SGHTA and FQGNSA. There are 15 residues in the CDR3. This CDR3 reads CASSGKVAGSGELFF. For the CDR3, the DNA is TGTGCCAGCAGCGGAAAGGTAGCTGGGTCCGGGGAGCTGTTTTTT.